This entry lists 19 T cell receptor beta chains sequenced from one sample in a study of response to subunit inactivated influenza vaccine. Each CDR3 protein is one row after TCRdb ran MiXCR on the RT-PCR reads. Of under 950,000 distinct CDR3 sequences in the sample, about 20% are singletons; the top ten hold around 9.6%. Sample: PBMCs from blood, taken roughly 5 days after vaccination. The receptors shown here come from a man aged 45-65 years who received an inactivated influenza vaccine.

In its sample, this clonotype was seen a few times. This rearrangement joins TRBV21-1 to TRBJ2-7; TRBD2 reflects the table's D call only, with no check against the DNA. TRBV21-1 is a pseudogene. The CDR3 is 9 amino acids. The CDR3 bases are TGTGCCAGCAGTGAGGGGCAGTACTTC. Translated: CASSEGQYF.

The CDR3 loop is CASRRAGAVQETQYF. CDR3 bases: TGTGCCAGCAGACGAGCGGGGGCCGTACAAGAGACCCAGTACTTC. The rearrangement joins TRBV12-3 or TRBV12-4 to TRBJ2-5; 8 nucleotides align to TRBD2. The CDR3 consists of 15 residues. J gave up 2 bases and V 6 bases, and 8 bases lay outside the gene matches.

V is TRBV12-3 or TRBV12-4 and J is TRBJ2-7, with 7 bases that match TRBD2. V was pared by 1 base and J by 0 bases, with 3 bases of the junction left unmatched. There are 15 residues in the CDR3. CDR3 DNA: TGTGCCAGCAGTTTAGGCGGGAGTGTCTCCTACGAGCAGTACTTC. Translation gives CASSLGGSVSYEQYF.

This clonotype has at least ten counts. The chain joins TRBV10-3 to TRBJ2-7; D remains ambiguous. The CDR3 loop spans 13 amino acids. Trimming left V 2 bases short and J 1 base short, with 6 bases between. Germline V CDR1 and CDR2: ENHRY, SYGVKD. The CDR3 loop reads CAISETPSYEQYF. The DNA for the CDR3 is TGTGCCATCAGTGAGACCCCTTCCTACGAGCAGTACTTC.

The chain carries TRBV27 and TRBJ2-7, with D possibly matching TRBD2 (5 bases). Germline CDR1 and CDR2: MNHEY and SMNVEV (reference sequence). V was clipped by 4 bases and J by 6 bases, with 13 bases between them. This CDR3 contains 13 residues. The CDR3: CASSSHARGEQYF. The CDR3 nucleotides read TGTGCCAGCAGTTCGCATGCCCGGGGCGAGCAGTACTTC.

V gene TRBV5-1 combines with J gene TRBJ1-6; 9 nucleotides match TRBD1. Germline CDR1 SGHRS, CDR2 YFSETQ. There are 17 residues in the CDR3. Losses at the gene ends were 3 bases for V and 13 bases for J; bases not matched to a gene: 17. CDR3 in amino acids: CASSSYPAGQGLDPLHF. For the CDR3, the DNA is TGCGCCAGCAGCTCCTACCCGGCGGGACAGGGCCTTGACCCCCTCCACTTT.

A few counts support this clonotype. This chain links TRBV5-1 with TRBJ1-1; D gene unclear. The length of the CDR3 is 14 residues. The ends were cut back, 1 base at V and 6 bases at J, with 13 bases in the middle. Per germline, CDR1 SGHRS and CDR2 YFSETQ. The CDR3: CASSLLGRTAEAFF. The DNA of the CDR3 is TGCGCCAGCAGCTTGTTAGGGAGGACGGCTGAAGCTTTCTTT.

For the CDR3, the DNA is TGCAGTGCTAGAGCAGCTACAGGGGGTGGCAATCAGCCCCAGCATTTT. Amino acids: CSARAATGGGNQPQHF. The chain carries TRBV20-1 and TRBJ1-5; 8 positions agree with TRBD1. V lost 1 base to trimming and J lost 2 bases; unmatched junction nucleotides: 7. This CDR3 is 16 amino acids long. Germline CDR1 DFQATT, CDR2 SNEGSKA (reference sequence).

V gene TRBV10-2 combines with J gene TRBJ1-1; TRBD1 aligns across 10 bases. V lost 8 bases, J lost 0 bases, and 3 bases stayed unmatched. The germline gives CDR1 WSHSY, CDR2 SAAADI. This CDR3 is built from 14 residues. CDR3 amino acids: CASWDRGMNTEAFF. DNA of the CDR3: TGCGCCAGCTGGGACAGGGGAATGAACACTGAAGCTTTCTTT.

This clonotype was seen more than once but under ten times. The genes are TRBV7-9 and TRBJ2-7; D possibly matches TRBD1 or TRBD2 (5 bases each). V gave up 2 bases and J gave up 6 bases, with 17 bases separating them. The germline CDR1 and CDR2 sequences are SEHNR and FQNEAQ (reference sequence). This CDR3 region has 15 residues. The CDR3 DNA follows: TGTGCCAGCAGCTTAAGTGGGGCAGGGCGGGCCGAGCAGTACTTC. This encodes CASSLSGAGRAEQYF.

This clonotype turned up a few times. The V and J genes are TRBV5-1 and TRBJ1-1, with D possibly TRBD1 on 6 matching bases. CDR3 length: 14 residues. Germline V gene sequence: CDR1 SGHRS, CDR2 YFSETQ. The V gene lost 0 bases and the J gene lost 5 bases, with 11 bases spanning the gap. CDR3 nucleotide sequence: TGCGCCAGCAGCTTGGACGGGGGCAGTACTGAAGCTTTCTTT. Its translation is CASSLDGGSTEAFF. Together with reference TRBV5-1 and TRBJ1-1, the CDR3 gives the full variable domain: KAGVTQTPRYLIKTRGQQVTLSCSPISGHRSVSWYQQTPGQGLQFLFEYFSETQRNKGNFPGRFSGRQFSNSRSEMNVSTLELGDSALYLCASSLDGGSTEAFFGQGTRLTVV.

This clonotype was counted a few times. The chain uses TRBV11-2 and TRBJ2-1; 12 bases are a match to TRBD2. Germline V gives CDR1 SGHAT, CDR2 FQNNGV. The J segment lost 10 bases and the V segment lost 7 bases, leaving 8 bases of the junction unmatched. This CDR3 has 14 residues. The CDR3 DNA reads as TGTGCCAGCACTACTAGCGGGGGGTGGCAGGAGCAGTTCTTC. Translation: CASTTSGGWQEQFF. Full variable domain (outside the CDR3, taken from reference TRBV11-2 and TRBJ2-1): EAGVAQSPRYKIIEKRQSVAFWCNPISGHATLYWYQQILGQGPKLLIQFQNNGVVDDSQLPKDRFSAERLKGVDSTLKIQPAKLEDSAVYLCASTTSGGWQEQFFGPGTRLTVL.

This rearrangement joins TRBV5-1 to TRBJ2-7; the D gene is possibly TRBD2 (6 bases). The CDR3 spans 12 residues. CDR1 and CDR2 from the germline V gene are SGHRS and YFSETQ. V dropped 7 bases and J dropped 6 bases, with 14 bases sitting between them. The CDR3 spells CASRGTAAEQYF. The DNA for the CDR3 is TGCGCCAGCCGCGGGACCGCTGCCGAGCAGTACTTC. Full variable domain (outside the CDR3, taken from reference TRBV5-1 and TRBJ2-7): KAGVTQTPRYLIKTRGQQVTLSCSPISGHRSVSWYQQTPGQGLQFLFEYFSETQRNKGNFPGRFSGRQFSNSRSEMNVSTLELGDSALYLCASRGTAAEQYFGPGTRLTVT.

The chain has TRBV7-9 and TRBJ2-2, with D possibly called TRBD1 or TRBD2 (6 bases each). The CDR3 contains 15 residues. Germline values: CDR1 SEHNR, CDR2 FQNEAQ (reference sequence). The germline V and J ends were trimmed by 6 bases and 3 bases, with 14 bases remaining between them. The CDR3 here is CASRGPGADTGELFF. DNA of the CDR3: TGTGCCAGCAGGGGCCCGGGGGCCGACACCGGGGAGCTGTTTTTT.

This clonotype was counted many times. The V and J genes are TRBV6-1 and TRBJ2-7, with 10 bases fitting TRBD2. The V gene's germline CDR1 is MNHNS and CDR2 SASEGT. The CDR3 covers 14 residues. Germline trimming cut 8 bases from V and 7 bases from J; bases unmatched to any gene: 11. CDR3 region: CASLGLAEGSEQYF. CDR3 nucleotides: TGTGCCAGCCTTGGACTAGCGGAGGGCTCGGAGCAGTACTTC.

The chain joins TRBV12-3 or TRBV12-4 to TRBJ2-7, with D hard to call. CDR3 length equals 13 residues. V was trimmed by 3 bases and J by 0 bases, leaving 6 bases between them. The CDR3 nucleotides are TGTGCCAGCAGTTTGTCCCCCTCCTACGAGCAGTACTTC. The encoded protein is CASSLSPSYEQYF.

This clonotype occurred a few times. This chain joins TRBV5-1 and TRBJ1-5; perhaps TRBD1 as D (5 bases). The CDR3 runs to 13 residues. The germline gives CDR1 SGHRS, CDR2 YFSETQ. The V end was cut by 0 bases, the J end by 7 bases, with 8 bases between. DNA for the CDR3: TGCGCCAGCAGCTTGGAAGGGGAGCAGCCCCAGCATTTT. It translates to CASSLEGEQPQHF.

This clonotype was counted between two and nine times. The chain uses TRBV5-1 and TRBJ2-5, with 9 bases identical to TRBD2. V trimming: 4 bases; J trimming: 5 bases; junction bases outside the gene matches: 6. Germline V gene lookup returns CDR1 SGHRS and CDR2 YFSETQ. The CDR3 runs 14 residues. CDR3 residues: CASSAGTSHETQYF. The CDR3 DNA reads TGCGCCAGCAGCGCCGGGACTAGCCATGAGACCCAGTACTTC. The whole variable domain, remainder taken from reference TRBV5-1 and TRBJ2-5, is KAGVTQTPRYLIKTRGQQVTLSCSPISGHRSVSWYQQTPGQGLQFLFEYFSETQRNKGNFPGRFSGRQFSNSRSEMNVSTLELGDSALYLCASSAGTSHETQYFGPGTRLLVL.

This clonotype was picked up many times. The chain employs TRBV5-1 and TRBJ2-3; D gene ambiguous. V lost 1 base, J lost 6 bases, and 9 bases lay in between. The germline gives CDR1 SGHRS, CDR2 YFSETQ. The CDR3 is made up of 13 amino acids. CDR3 in DNA: TGCGCCAGCAGCTTGCCTCTTTCCGATACGCAGTATTTT. It codes for CASSLPLSDTQYF.